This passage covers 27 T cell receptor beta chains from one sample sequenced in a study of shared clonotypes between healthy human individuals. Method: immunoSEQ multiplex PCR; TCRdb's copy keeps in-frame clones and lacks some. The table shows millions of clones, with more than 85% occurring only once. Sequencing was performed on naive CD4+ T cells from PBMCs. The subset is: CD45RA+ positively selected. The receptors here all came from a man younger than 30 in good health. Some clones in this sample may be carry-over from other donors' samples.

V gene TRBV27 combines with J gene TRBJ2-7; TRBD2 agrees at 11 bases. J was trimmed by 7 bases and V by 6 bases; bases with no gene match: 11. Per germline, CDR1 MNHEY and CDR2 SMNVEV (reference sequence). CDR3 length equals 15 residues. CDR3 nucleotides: TGTGCCAGCAGCGCCCTAGCGGGAGGTCCAGGGGAGCAGTACTTC. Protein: CASSALAGGPGEQYF.

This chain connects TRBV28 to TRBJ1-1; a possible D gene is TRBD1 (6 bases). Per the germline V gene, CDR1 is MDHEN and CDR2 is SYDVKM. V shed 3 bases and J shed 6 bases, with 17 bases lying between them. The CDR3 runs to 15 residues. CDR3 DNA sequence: TGTGCCAGCAGTTTTCCCGGGACAAGGGTACCTGAAGCTTTCTTT. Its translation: CASSFPGTRVPEAFF.

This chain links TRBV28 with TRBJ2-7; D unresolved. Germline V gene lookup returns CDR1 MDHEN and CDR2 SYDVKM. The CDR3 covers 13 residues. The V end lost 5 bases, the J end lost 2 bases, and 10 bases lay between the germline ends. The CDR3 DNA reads TGTGCCAGCAGTCCCCATCCGACCTACGAGCAGTACTTC. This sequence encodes CASSPHPTYEQYF.

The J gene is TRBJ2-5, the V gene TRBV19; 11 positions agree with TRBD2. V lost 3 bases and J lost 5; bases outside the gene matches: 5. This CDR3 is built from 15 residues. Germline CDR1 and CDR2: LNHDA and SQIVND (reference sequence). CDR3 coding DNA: TGTGCCAGTAGTATTAGCGGGAGGGCCGGGGAGACCCAGTACTTC. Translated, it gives CASSISGRAGETQYF. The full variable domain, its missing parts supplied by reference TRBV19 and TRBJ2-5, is DGGITQSPKYLFRKEGQNVTLSCEQNLNHDAMYWYRQDPGQGLRLIYYSQIVNDFQKGDIAEGYSVSREKKESFPLTVTSAQKNPTAFYLCASSISGRAGETQYFGPGTRLLVL.

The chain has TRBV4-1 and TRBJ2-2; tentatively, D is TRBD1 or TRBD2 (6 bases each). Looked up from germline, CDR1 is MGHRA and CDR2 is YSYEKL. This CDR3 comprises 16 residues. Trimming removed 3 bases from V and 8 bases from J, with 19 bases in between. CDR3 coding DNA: TGCGCCAGCAGCCATACGACGGGGGCGTATGCTGGGGAGCTGTTTTTT. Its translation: CASSHTTGAYAGELFF.

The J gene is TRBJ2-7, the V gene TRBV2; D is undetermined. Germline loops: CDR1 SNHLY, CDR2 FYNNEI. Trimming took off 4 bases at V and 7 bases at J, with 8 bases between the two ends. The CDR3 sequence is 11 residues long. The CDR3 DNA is TGTGCCAGCAGTGCACAGACTGAGCAGTACTTC. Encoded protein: CASSAQTEQYF.

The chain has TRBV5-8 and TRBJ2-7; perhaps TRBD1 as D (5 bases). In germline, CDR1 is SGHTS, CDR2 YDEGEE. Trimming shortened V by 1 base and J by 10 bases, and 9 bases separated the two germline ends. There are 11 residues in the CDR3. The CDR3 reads CASSLPQAQYF. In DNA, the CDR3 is TGTGCCAGCAGCTTGCCACAGGCCCAGTACTTC.

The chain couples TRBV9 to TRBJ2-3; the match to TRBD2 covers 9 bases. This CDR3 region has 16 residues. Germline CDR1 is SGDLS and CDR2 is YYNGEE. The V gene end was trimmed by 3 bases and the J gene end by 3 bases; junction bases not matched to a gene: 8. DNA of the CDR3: TGTGCCAGCAGCGCTGGGACTAGCTGGGTGACAGATACGCAGTATTTT. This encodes CASSAGTSWVTDTQYF.

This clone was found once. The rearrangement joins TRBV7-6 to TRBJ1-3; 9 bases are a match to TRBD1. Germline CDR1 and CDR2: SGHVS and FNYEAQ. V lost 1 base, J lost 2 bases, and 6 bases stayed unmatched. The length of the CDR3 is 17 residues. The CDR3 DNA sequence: TGTGCCAGCAGCTTAGTCGGGACAGGGCGGACTGGAAACACCATATATTTT. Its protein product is CASSLVGTGRTGNTIYF.

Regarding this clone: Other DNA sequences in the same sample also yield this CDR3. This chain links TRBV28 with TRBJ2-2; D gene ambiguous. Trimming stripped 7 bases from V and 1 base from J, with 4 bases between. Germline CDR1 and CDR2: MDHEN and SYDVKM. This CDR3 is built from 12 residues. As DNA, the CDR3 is TGTGCCAGCACAGAGAACACCGGGGAGCTGTTTTTT. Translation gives CASTENTGELFF.

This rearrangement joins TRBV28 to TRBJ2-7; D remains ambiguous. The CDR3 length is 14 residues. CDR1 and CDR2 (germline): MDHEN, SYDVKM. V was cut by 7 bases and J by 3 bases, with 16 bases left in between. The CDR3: CASTNPGPLYEQYF. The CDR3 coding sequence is TGTGCCAGCACCAATCCCGGACCTCTCTACGAGCAGTACTTC.

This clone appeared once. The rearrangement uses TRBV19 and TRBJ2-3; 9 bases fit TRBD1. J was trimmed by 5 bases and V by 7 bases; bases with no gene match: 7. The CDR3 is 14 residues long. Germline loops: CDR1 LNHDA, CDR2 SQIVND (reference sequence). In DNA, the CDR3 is TGTGCCAGTAACCGGGACAGGGCAGGAGATACGCAGTATTTT. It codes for CASNRDRAGDTQYF.

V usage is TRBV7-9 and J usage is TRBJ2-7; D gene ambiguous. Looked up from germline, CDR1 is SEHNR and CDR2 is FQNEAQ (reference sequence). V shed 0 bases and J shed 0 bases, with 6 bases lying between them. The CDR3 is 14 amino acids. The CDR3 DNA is TGTGCCAGCAGCTTAGCGAGGAGCTCCTACGAGCAGTACTTC. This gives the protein CASSLARSSYEQYF.

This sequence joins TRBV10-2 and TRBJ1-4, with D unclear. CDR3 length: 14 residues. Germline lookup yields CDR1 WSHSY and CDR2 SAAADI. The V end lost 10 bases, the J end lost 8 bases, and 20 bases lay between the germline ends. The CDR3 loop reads CATQSGLGLEKLFF. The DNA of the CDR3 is TGCGCCACCCAATCCGGCCTGGGGTTGGAAAAACTGTTTTTT.

Written as DNA, the CDR3 is TGTGCCAGCAGTCGTAACCTCCCCCAGATCTATGGCTACACCTTC. It codes for CASSRNLPQIYGYTF. The chain carries TRBV14 and TRBJ1-2; D ambiguous. In germline, CDR1 is SGHDN, CDR2 FVKESK. V was shortened by 6 bases and J by 4 bases, with 18 bases between the two germline ends. CDR3 length: 15 amino acids. Looking up the rest from reference TRBV14 and TRBJ1-2 gives the full variable domain: EAGVTQFPSHSVIEKGQTVTLRCDPISGHDNLYWYRRVMGKEIKFLLHFVKESKQDESGMPNNRFLAERTGGTYSTLKVQPAELEDSGVYFCASSRNLPQIYGYTFGSGTRLTVV.

CDR3 DNA: TGTGCCAGCAGCACCCTTGGACAGGGTGGAGATGAAAAACTGTTTTTT. This gives the protein CASSTLGQGGDEKLFF. The genes are TRBV5-6 and TRBJ1-4, with 8 nucleotides matching TRBD1. CDR3 length equals 16 residues. CDR1 and CDR2 (germline): SGHDT, YYEEEE. Germline trimming cut 4 bases from V and 6 bases from J; bases unmatched to any gene: 11.

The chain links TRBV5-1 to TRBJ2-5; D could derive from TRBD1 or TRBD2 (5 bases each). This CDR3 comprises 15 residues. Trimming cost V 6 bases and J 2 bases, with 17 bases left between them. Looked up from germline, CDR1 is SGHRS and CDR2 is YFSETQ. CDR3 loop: CASIRDHTLQETQYF. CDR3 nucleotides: TGCGCCAGCATCCGGGACCACACCCTACAAGAGACCCAGTACTTC.

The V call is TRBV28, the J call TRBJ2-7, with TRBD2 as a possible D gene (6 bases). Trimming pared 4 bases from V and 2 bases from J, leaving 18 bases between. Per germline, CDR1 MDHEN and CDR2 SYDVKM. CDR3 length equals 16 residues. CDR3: CASSSDWGVHTYEQYF. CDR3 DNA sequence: TGTGCCAGCAGTTCCGATTGGGGGGTCCACACCTACGAGCAGTACTTC. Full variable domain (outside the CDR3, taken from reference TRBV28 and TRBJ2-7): DVKVTQSSRYLVKRTGEKVFLECVQDMDHENMFWYRQDPGLGLRLIYFSYDVKMKEKGDIPEGYSVSREKKERFSLILESASTNQTSMYLCASSSDWGVHTYEQYFGPGTRLTVT.

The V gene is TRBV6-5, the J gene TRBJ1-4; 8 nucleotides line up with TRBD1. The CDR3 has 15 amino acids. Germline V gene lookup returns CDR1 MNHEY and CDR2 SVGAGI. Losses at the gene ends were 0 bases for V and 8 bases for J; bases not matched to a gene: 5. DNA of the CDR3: TGTGCCAGCAGTTACTCGGGACAGGAGCGGGAAAAACTGTTTTTT. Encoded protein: CASSYSGQEREKLFF.

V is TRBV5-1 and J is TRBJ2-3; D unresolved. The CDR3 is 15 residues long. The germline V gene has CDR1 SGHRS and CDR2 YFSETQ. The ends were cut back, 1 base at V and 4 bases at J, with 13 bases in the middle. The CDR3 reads CASSLTGPGADTQYF. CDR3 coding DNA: TGCGCCAGCAGCTTGACCGGTCCCGGCGCAGATACGCAGTATTTT.

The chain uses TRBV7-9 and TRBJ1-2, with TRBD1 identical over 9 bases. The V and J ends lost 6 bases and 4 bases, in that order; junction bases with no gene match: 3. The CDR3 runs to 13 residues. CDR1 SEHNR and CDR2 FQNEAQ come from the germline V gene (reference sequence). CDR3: CASRGTGSYGYTF. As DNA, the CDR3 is TGTGCCAGCAGGGGGACAGGGAGCTATGGCTACACCTTC. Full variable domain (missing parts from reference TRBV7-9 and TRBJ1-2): DTGVSQNPRHKITKRGQNVTFRCDPISEHNRLYWYRQTLGQGPEFLTYFQNEAQLEKSRLLSDRFSAERPKGSFSTLEIQRTEQGDSAMYLCASRGTGSYGYTFGSGTRLTVV.

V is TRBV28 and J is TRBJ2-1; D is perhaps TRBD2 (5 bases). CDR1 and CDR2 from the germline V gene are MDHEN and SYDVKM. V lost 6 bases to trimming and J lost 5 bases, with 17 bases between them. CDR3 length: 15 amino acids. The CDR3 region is CASSSGGSDNNEQFF. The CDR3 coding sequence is TGTGCCAGCAGCTCGGGCGGGTCAGATAACAATGAGCAGTTCTTC.

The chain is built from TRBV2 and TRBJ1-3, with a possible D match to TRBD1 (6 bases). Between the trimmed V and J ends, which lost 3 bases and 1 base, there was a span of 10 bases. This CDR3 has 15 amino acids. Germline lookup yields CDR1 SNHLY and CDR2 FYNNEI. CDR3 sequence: CASSEGQHSGNTIYF. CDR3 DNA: TGTGCCAGCAGTGAGGGACAACATTCTGGAAACACCATATATTTT.

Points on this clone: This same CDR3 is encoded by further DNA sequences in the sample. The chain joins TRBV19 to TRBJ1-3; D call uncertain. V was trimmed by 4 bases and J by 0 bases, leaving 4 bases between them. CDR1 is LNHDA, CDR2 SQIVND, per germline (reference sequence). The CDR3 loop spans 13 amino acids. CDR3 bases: TGTGCCAGTAGTAGGGGCTCTGGAAACACCATATATTTT. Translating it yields CASSRGSGNTIYF.

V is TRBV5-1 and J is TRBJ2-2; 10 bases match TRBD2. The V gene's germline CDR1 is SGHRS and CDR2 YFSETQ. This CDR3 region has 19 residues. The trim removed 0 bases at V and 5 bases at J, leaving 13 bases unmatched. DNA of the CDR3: TGCGCCAGCAGCTTGGCCTCAATCGGGGCTAGCGGGAGAACCGGGGAGCTGTTTTTT. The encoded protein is CASSLASIGASGRTGELFF.

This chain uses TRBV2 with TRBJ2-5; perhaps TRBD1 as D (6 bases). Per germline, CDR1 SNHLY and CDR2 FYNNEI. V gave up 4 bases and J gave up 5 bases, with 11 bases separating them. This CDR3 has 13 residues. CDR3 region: CASSGSGVETQYF. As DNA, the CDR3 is TGTGCCAGCAGTGGTTCAGGGGTTGAGACCCAGTACTTC.

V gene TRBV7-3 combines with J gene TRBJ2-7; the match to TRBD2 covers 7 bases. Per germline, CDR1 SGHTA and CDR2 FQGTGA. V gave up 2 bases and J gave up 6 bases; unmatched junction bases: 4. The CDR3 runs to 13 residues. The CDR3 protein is CASSLGEGGEQYF. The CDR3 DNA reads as TGTGCCAGCAGCTTAGGGGAGGGTGGCGAGCAGTACTTC.